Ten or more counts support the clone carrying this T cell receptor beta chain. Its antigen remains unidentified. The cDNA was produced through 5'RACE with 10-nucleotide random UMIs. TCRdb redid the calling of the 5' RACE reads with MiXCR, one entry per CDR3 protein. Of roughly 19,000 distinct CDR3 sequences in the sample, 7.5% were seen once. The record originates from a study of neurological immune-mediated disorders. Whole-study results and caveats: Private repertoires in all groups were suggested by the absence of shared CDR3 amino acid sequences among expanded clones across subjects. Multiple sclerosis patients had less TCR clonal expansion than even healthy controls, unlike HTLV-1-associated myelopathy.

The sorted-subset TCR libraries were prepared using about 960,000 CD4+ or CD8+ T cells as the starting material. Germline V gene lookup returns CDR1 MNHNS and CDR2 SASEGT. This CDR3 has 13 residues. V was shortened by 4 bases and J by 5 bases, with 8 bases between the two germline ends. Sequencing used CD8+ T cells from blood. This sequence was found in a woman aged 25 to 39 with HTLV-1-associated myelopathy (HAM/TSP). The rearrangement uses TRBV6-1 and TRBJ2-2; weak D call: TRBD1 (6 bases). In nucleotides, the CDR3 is TGTGCCAGCAGTGGGACAGATACCGGGGAGCTGTTTTTT. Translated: CASSGTDTGELFF.